The clone carrying this TCR beta chain was recorded many times. The data stem from a study of blood T cells in healthy people across ages. The J segment lost 4 bases and the V segment lost 6 bases, leaving 13 bases of the junction unmatched. The CDR3 sequence is 16 residues long. Germline-derived CDR1 and CDR2 are DFQATT and SNEGSKA (reference sequence). Using a J-beta primer mix together with a sample-barcoded 5' primer, a second PCR was run for roughly 6 to 11 cycles. Via MiXCR, TCRdb re-called the 5' RACE reads, giving one row per CDR3 protein. Of around 1.5 million distinct CDR3 sequences listed, roughly 32% are singletons.

Material for sequencing was blood. The gene calls are TRBV20-1 and TRBJ2-5; 11 nucleotides agree with TRBD1. This receptor was identified in a woman under 40 in good health. In nucleotides, the CDR3 is TGCAGTGCCCTGCAGCCGGGACAGGGGGAACGAGAGACCCAGTACTTC. Its protein product is CSALQPGQGERETQYF.